This T cell receptor beta chain was found in a study of blood T cell repertoires in COVID-19. Data came from immunoSEQ multiplex PCR; TCRdb stores just in-frame clones and leaves some out. Seen here are tens of thousands of clones, 80% to 85% observed once, and the top ten hold 9.2%. The CDR3 contains 14 residues. The germline CDR1 and CDR2 sequences are SQVTM and ANQGSEA. Losses at the gene ends were 0 bases for V and 5 bases for J; bases not matched to a gene: 5. The sequence was obtained from a human donor in a cohort sampled during active COVID-19. The sequenced sample consisted of peripheral blood. The gene calls are TRBV29-1 and TRBJ2-7, with TRBD1 matching 9 bases. The CDR3 loop reads CSVEEGTGQDEQYF. As DNA, the CDR3 is TGCAGCGTTGAAGAGGGGACAGGGCAAGACGAGCAGTACTTC.